These 32 T cell receptor beta chains came from one sample sequenced in a study of blood T cells in healthy people across ages. It was with a sample-barcoded 5' primer and a J-beta primer mix that a second PCR of about 7 to 12 cycles was run. TCRdb itself ran the 5' RACE reads through MiXCR, one entry per CDR3 protein. The repertoire holds approximately 800,000 distinct CDR3 sequences, with about 46% as singletons. The sequenced sample consisted of blood. The receptors shown here come from an elderly man in good health.

The V gene is TRBV28, the J gene TRBJ2-3, with 9 bases matching TRBD1. The CDR3 covers 14 residues. The germline gives CDR1 MDHEN, CDR2 SYDVKM. Losses at the gene ends were 6 bases for V and 5 bases for J; bases not matched to a gene: 6. In nucleotides, the CDR3 is TGTGCCAGCAGGGACAGGGGTGATGTAGATACGCAGTATTTT. Translation gives CASRDRGDVDTQYF.

The rearrangement joins TRBV7-2 to TRBJ1-1, with 7 bases matching TRBD1. V shed 5 bases, J shed 11 bases, and the junction held 17 bases outside the gene matches. The CDR3 spans 15 residues. Germline values: CDR1 SGHTA, CDR2 FQGNSA. Here the CDR3 reads CASSTYLAGGGEAFF. Written as DNA, the CDR3 is TGTGCCAGCAGCACCTACCTAGCAGGGGGTGGTGAGGCTTTCTTT. Supplemented by reference TRBV7-2 and TRBJ1-1, the full variable domain reads GAGVSQSPSNKVTEKGKDVELRCDPISGHTALYWYRQSLGQGLEFLIYFQGNSAPDKSGLPSDRFSAERTGGSVSTLTIQRTQQEDSAVYLCASSTYLAGGGEAFFGQGTRLTVV.

About this clonotype: A single base separates this from a much larger clone, so it may be a read error. The chain is built from TRBV20-1 and TRBJ1-2, with 8 bases lining up with TRBD1. This CDR3 spans 13 amino acids. CDR1 is DFQATT, CDR2 SNEGSKA, per germline (reference sequence). The CDR3 region is CSARGTGSYSYTF. The DNA for the CDR3 is TGCAGTGCTAGAGGGACAGGGTCCTATAGCTACACCTTC.

J is TRBJ2-7 and V is TRBV30; TRBD1 matches at 10 bases. The germline V gene has CDR1 GTSNPN and CDR2 SVGIG (reference sequence). There are 14 residues in the CDR3. The trim removed 1 base at V and 4 bases at J, leaving 4 bases unmatched. CDR3 amino acids: CAWSADRGGYEQYF. The CDR3 region has the DNA TGTGCCTGGAGTGCGGACAGGGGGGGATACGAGCAGTACTTC.

The chain couples TRBV12-3 or TRBV12-4 to TRBJ1-4; no clear D. The CDR3 is made up of 15 amino acids. The V end lost 2 bases, the J end lost 4 bases, and 11 bases lay between the germline ends. CDR3 bases: TGTGCCAGCAGTTTATCTAGGACGGGTAATGAAAAACTGTTTTTT. This translates into CASSLSRTGNEKLFF.

J is TRBJ2-1 and V is TRBV7-3; TRBD2 matches at 7 bases. This CDR3 spans 16 amino acids. Trimming removed 1 base from V and 4 bases from J; junction bases left unmatched: 7. The germline CDR1 and CDR2 sequences are SGHTA and FQGTGA. The CDR3 DNA follows: TGTGCCAGCAGCTTAATCGGGGGGTATAAGTACAATGAGCAGTTCTTC. Translating gives CASSLIGGYKYNEQFF.

This clonotype appeared a few times. CDR3 sequence (DNA): TGCAGTGCTAGAGTGGGGAGGGACACTGAAGCTTTCTTT. Its translation: CSARVGRDTEAFF. The chain links TRBV20-1 to TRBJ1-1; no definite D call. This CDR3 has 13 amino acids. Trimming left V 1 base short and J 3 bases short, with 9 bases between. The V gene's germline CDR1 is DFQATT and CDR2 SNEGSKA (reference sequence).

Comment on this clonotype: A far larger clone lies a single base away; this is likely a read error. The rearrangement joins TRBV5-6 to TRBJ2-1; D unclear. This CDR3 has 12 amino acids. Trimming took off 4 bases at V and 10 bases at J, with 12 bases between the two ends. From germline, CDR1 is SGHDT and CDR2 YYEEEE. The DNA of the CDR3 is TGTGCCAGCAGCCTTTTATCCTACGAGCAGTTCTTC. It specifies CASSLLSYEQFF.

This clonotype was seen only a few times. This chain connects TRBV20-1 to TRBJ2-3; a possible D gene is TRBD1 (6 bases). CDR1 and CDR2 from the germline V gene are DFQATT and SNEGSKA (reference sequence). This CDR3 comprises 15 residues. V was pared by 8 bases and J by 2 bases, with 20 bases between. The DNA for the CDR3 is TGCAGTTCCCTATCGGACAGCGCCTACACAGATACGCAGTATTTT. Protein product: CSSLSDSAYTDTQYF.

This clonotype turned up a few times. The V call is TRBV7-2, the J call TRBJ1-5; 8 bases map to TRBD1. J lost 6 bases, V lost 3 bases, and 4 bases had no gene match. Per germline, CDR1 SGHTA and CDR2 FQGNSA. CDR3 length: 14 amino acids. This CDR3 reads CASSLTGVGQPQHF. In DNA, the CDR3 is TGTGCCAGCAGCTTGACAGGGGTTGGTCAGCCCCAGCATTTT.

There are many counts of this clonotype. This chain connects TRBV10-3 to TRBJ2-5; 12 bases are shared with TRBD1. This CDR3 has 16 residues. Germline trimming cut 2 bases from V and 3 bases from J; bases unmatched to any gene: 4. Looked up from germline, CDR1 is ENHRY and CDR2 is SYGVKD. CDR3 amino acids: CAISEPGTGGEETQYF. The CDR3 nucleotides read TGTGCCATCAGTGAGCCCGGGACAGGGGGCGAAGAGACCCAGTACTTC.

This chain connects TRBV20-1 to TRBJ1-2; D ambiguous. The V gene's germline CDR1 is DFQATT and CDR2 SNEGSKA (reference sequence). The ends were cut back, 6 bases at V and 1 base at J, with 9 bases in the middle. The CDR3 is made up of 12 amino acids. The CDR3 reads CSATTHNYGYTF. In nucleotides, the CDR3 is TGCAGTGCCACGACGCATAACTATGGCTACACCTTC.

The chain joins TRBV28 to TRBJ2-3; maybe TRBD2 (5 bases). Germline assignment: CDR1 MDHEN and CDR2 SYDVKM. V lost 1 base and J lost 8, with 7 bases in between. The CDR3 extends over 12 amino acids. CDR3 in amino acids: CASSLFAGTQYF. CDR3 bases: TGTGCCAGCAGTTTATTCGCGGGTACGCAGTATTTT.

J is TRBJ1-4 and V is TRBV5-1; no clear D. Germline V gene sequence: CDR1 SGHRS, CDR2 YFSETQ. V was trimmed by 4 bases and J by 8 bases, leaving 15 bases between them. CDR3 length equals 14 residues. The CDR3 DNA follows: TGCGCCAGCAGCGTCGGGCCGCTGGAGGAAAAACTGTTTTTT. Translated: CASSVGPLEEKLFF.

The V gene is TRBV27, the J gene TRBJ2-3; D ambiguous. The germline V and J ends were trimmed by 6 bases and 2 bases, with 12 bases remaining between them. CDR3 length: 14 residues. Germline-derived CDR1 and CDR2 are MNHEY and SMNVEV (reference sequence). CDR3: CASRPRVLTDTQYF. In DNA form, the CDR3 reads TGTGCCAGCAGACCGAGAGTCCTCACAGATACGCAGTATTTT.

This chain connects TRBV4-1 to TRBJ2-1, with TRBD1 matching 12 bases. CDR1 is MGHRA, CDR2 YSYEKL, per germline. The CDR3 has 17 amino acids. Losses at the gene ends were 2 bases for V and 7 bases for J; bases not matched to a gene: 9. The CDR3 coding sequence is TGCGCCAGCAGCCAACATTCCGGGACAGGGGGCTTAAATGAGCAGTTCTTC. As protein: CASSQHSGTGGLNEQFF.

This clonotype has only a few counts. The V and J genes are TRBV4-1 and TRBJ2-7; possibly TRBD1 for D (6 bases). Trimming removed 6 bases at V and 2 bases at J, with 11 bases between. Germline V gene lookup returns CDR1 MGHRA and CDR2 YSYEKL. The CDR3 length is 13 residues. The CDR3 loop is CASRQDSTYEQYF. As DNA, the CDR3 is TGCGCCAGCAGACAGGACAGTACCTACGAGCAGTACTTC.

The V and J genes are TRBV5-1 and TRBJ2-7; no definite D call. Germline lookup yields CDR1 SGHRS and CDR2 YFSETQ. This CDR3 has 13 amino acids. Trimming removed 5 bases at V and 3 bases at J, with 12 bases between. CDR3 sequence (DNA): TGCGCCAGCAGTTATGACATTTTCTACGAGCAGTACTTC. As protein: CASSYDIFYEQYF. Looking up the rest from reference TRBV5-1 and TRBJ2-7 gives the full variable domain: KAGVTQTPRYLIKTRGQQVTLSCSPISGHRSVSWYQQTPGQGLQFLFEYFSETQRNKGNFPGRFSGRQFSNSRSEMNVSTLELGDSALYLCASSYDIFYEQYFGPGTRLTVT.

The chain uses TRBV5-1 and TRBJ2-2; the D gene is possibly TRBD1 (5 bases). The V end was cut by 2 bases, the J end by 1 base, with 9 bases between. The CDR3 has 15 amino acids. Germline V CDR1 and CDR2: SGHRS, YFSETQ. The DNA of the CDR3 is TGCGCCAGCAGCTTCGGGCAGGGGAACACCGGGGAGCTGTTTTTT. This translates into CASSFGQGNTGELFF.

This clonotype has a count of ten or more. CDR3 in DNA: TGTGCCAGCAGCTTCCGGGACCAGTACAATGAGCAGTTCTTC. This sequence encodes CASSFRDQYNEQFF. The genes are TRBV12-3 or TRBV12-4 and TRBJ2-1; D may match TRBD1 or TRBD2 (5 bases each). Between the trimmed V and J ends, which lost 6 bases and 4 bases, there was a span of 13 bases. CDR3 length equals 14 residues.

This clonotype appeared a few times. The chain links TRBV4-2 to TRBJ2-2; D remains ambiguous. V gave up 4 bases and J gave up 5 bases, with 5 bases separating them. This CDR3 is built from 12 residues. Germline CDR1 LGHNA, CDR2 YNFKEQ. The CDR3 protein is CASSLETGELFF. CDR3 DNA sequence: TGTGCCAGCAGCCTAGAAACCGGGGAGCTGTTTTTT.

This clonotype has just a few counts. The chain joins TRBV20-1 to TRBJ2-4; D not certain. The CDR3 extends over 11 amino acids. Germline lookup yields CDR1 DFQATT and CDR2 SNEGSKA (reference sequence). V gave up 6 bases and J gave up 6 bases, with 9 bases separating them. For the CDR3, the DNA is TGCAGTGCCCCTTCGAGAAACATTCAGTACTTC. Encoded protein: CSAPSRNIQYF.

This chain joins TRBV7-8 and TRBJ2-5; 8 bases line up with TRBD2. The trim removed 5 bases at V and 2 bases at J, leaving 7 bases unmatched. CDR1 and CDR2 from the germline V gene are SGHVS and FQNEAQ. The CDR3 runs 15 residues. In nucleotides, the CDR3 is TGTGCCAGCAGCCCCATGGGACTAGGGCAAGAGACCCAGTACTTC. Protein product: CASSPMGLGQETQYF.

The sample holds many counts of this clonotype. The rearrangement uses TRBV28 and TRBJ2-1; tentatively, D is TRBD2 (5 bases). CDR3 length equals 16 residues. The germline CDR1 and CDR2 sequences are MDHEN and SYDVKM. Trimming shortened V by 5 bases and J by 0 bases, and 14 bases separated the two germline ends. The CDR3 loop reads CASSPREGYSYNEQFF. The CDR3 nucleotides read TGTGCCAGCAGTCCCCGAGAGGGATACTCCTACAATGAGCAGTTCTTC.

This clonotype was recorded once. A much more abundant neighbour one base away suggests this may be a read error. The chain has TRBV12-3 or TRBV12-4 and TRBJ2-3; 11 bases map to TRBD1. The CDR3 has 15 residues. CDR3 sequence (DNA): TGTGCCAGCAACGTGGACAGGGGGCCCACAGATGCGCAGTATTTT. It codes for CASNVDRGPTDAQYF.

The chain couples TRBV10-3 to TRBJ1-5, with D perhaps TRBD1 (5 bases). This CDR3 is 14 amino acids long. With 3 bases removed from V and 5 bases from J, the gap between germline ends came to 11 bases. CDR1 is ENHRY and CDR2 is SYGVKD in the germline V gene. CDR3 amino acids: CAISDSTGDQPQHF. CDR3 coding DNA: TGTGCCATCAGTGACTCCACGGGGGATCAGCCCCAGCATTTT.

The chain uses TRBV7-9 and TRBJ2-7; 7 nucleotides match TRBD2. The CDR3 sequence is 14 residues long. Per germline, CDR1 SEHNR and CDR2 FQNEAQ (reference sequence). V was pared by 3 bases and J by 3 bases, with 5 bases of the junction left unmatched. CDR3 coding DNA: TGTGCCAGCAGCTTGGGGGGGATCAACTACGAGCAGTACTTC. Amino acid sequence: CASSLGGINYEQYF.

As for this clonotype: A junction boundary mismatches the germline segment, possibly from a read error. The rearrangement links TRBV12-3 or TRBV12-4 to TRBJ2-5; D possibly corresponds to TRBD1 (5 bases). The CDR3 sequence is 13 residues long. Here the CDR3 reads CACRVAGQETQYF. CDR3 nucleotide sequence: TGTGCCTGCAGGGTAGCTGGGCAAGAGACCCAGTACTTC.

The chain employs TRBV7-2 and TRBJ2-1; 13 nucleotides line up with TRBD2. Germline trimming cut 5 bases from V and 10 bases from J; bases unmatched to any gene: 11. Germline V lookup: CDR1 SGHTA, CDR2 FQGNSA. The CDR3 is 16 amino acids. CDR3 DNA sequence: TGTGCCAGCAGCACAACGCCGGGACTAGCGGGACGAGAGCAGTTCTTC. Its protein is CASSTTPGLAGREQFF. The variable domain in full, completed from reference TRBV7-2 and TRBJ2-1, reads GAGVSQSPSNKVTEKGKDVELRCDPISGHTALYWYRQSLGQGLEFLIYFQGNSAPDKSGLPSDRFSAERTGGSVSTLTIQRTQQEDSAVYLCASSTTPGLAGREQFFGPGTRLTVL.

This clonotype was seen more than once but under ten times. V gene TRBV20-1 combines with J gene TRBJ2-5; TRBD1 agrees at 7 bases. V shed 4 bases and J 6 bases; nucleotides not matched to a gene: 11. Germline lookup yields CDR1 DFQATT and CDR2 SNEGSKA (reference sequence). The CDR3 totals 14 residues. The CDR3 sequence is CSATSPDRRKTQYF. CDR3 nucleotides: TGCAGTGCTACCTCACCGGACAGGAGAAAGACCCAGTACTTC.

The chain links TRBV25-1 to TRBJ2-1; 8 bases agree with TRBD2. Looked up from germline, CDR1 is MGHDK and CDR2 is SYGVNS. The CDR3 covers 12 residues. V was pared by 7 bases and J by 8 bases, with 4 bases of the junction left unmatched. CDR3 DNA sequence: TGTGCCAGCACCGCGGGAGGAGATGAGCAGTTCTTC. Encoded protein: CASTAGGDEQFF.

V gene TRBV18 combines with J gene TRBJ2-1; 7 nucleotides match TRBD1. V shed 2 bases and J 12 bases; nucleotides not matched to a gene: 7. Germline CDR1 KGHSH, CDR2 LQKENI. This CDR3 contains 13 residues. The DNA for the CDR3 is TGTGCCAGCTCACCAAAACAGGGGAACGTGCAGTTCTTC. Its protein product is CASSPKQGNVQFF.